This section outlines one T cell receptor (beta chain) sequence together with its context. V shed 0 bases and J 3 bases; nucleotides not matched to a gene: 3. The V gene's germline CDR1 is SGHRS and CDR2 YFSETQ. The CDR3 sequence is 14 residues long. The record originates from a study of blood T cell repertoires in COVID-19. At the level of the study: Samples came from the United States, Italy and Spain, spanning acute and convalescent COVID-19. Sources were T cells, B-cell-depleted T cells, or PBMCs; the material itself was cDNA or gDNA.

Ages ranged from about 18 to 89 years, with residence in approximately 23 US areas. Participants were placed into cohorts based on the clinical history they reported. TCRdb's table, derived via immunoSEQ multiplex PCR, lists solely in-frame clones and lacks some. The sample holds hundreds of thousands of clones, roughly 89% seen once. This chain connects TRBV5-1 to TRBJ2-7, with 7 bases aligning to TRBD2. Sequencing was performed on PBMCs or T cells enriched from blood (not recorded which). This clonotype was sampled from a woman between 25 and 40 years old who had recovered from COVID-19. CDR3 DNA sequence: TGCGCCAGCAGCTTGGGGCGGGGGTACTACGAGCAGTACTTC. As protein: CASSLGRGYYEQYF. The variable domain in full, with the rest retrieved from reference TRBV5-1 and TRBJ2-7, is KAGVTQTPRYLIKTRGQQVTLSCSPISGHRSVSWYQQTPGQGLQFLFEYFSETQRNKGNFPGRFSGRQFSNSRSEMNVSTLELGDSALYLCASSLGRGYYEQYFGPGTRLTVT.